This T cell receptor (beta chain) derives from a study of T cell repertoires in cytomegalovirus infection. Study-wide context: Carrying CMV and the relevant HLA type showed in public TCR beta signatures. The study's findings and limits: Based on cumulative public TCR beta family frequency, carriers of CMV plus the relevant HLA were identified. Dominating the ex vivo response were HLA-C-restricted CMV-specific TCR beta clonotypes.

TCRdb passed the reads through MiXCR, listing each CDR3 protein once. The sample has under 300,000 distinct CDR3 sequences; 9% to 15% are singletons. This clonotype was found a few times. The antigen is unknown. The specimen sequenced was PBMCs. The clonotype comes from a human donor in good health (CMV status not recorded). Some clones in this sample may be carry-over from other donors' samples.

DNA for the CDR3: TGTGCCAGCAGTTCTCTAGCGGGGGGGGTCACAGATACGCAGTATTTT. Translated, it gives CASSSLAGGVTDTQYF. The chain carries TRBV27 and TRBJ2-3, with 12 nucleotides matching TRBD2. This CDR3 is 16 amino acids long. Germline lookup yields CDR1 MNHEY and CDR2 SMNVEV (reference sequence). V gave up 4 bases and J gave up 2 bases; unmatched junction bases: 4.